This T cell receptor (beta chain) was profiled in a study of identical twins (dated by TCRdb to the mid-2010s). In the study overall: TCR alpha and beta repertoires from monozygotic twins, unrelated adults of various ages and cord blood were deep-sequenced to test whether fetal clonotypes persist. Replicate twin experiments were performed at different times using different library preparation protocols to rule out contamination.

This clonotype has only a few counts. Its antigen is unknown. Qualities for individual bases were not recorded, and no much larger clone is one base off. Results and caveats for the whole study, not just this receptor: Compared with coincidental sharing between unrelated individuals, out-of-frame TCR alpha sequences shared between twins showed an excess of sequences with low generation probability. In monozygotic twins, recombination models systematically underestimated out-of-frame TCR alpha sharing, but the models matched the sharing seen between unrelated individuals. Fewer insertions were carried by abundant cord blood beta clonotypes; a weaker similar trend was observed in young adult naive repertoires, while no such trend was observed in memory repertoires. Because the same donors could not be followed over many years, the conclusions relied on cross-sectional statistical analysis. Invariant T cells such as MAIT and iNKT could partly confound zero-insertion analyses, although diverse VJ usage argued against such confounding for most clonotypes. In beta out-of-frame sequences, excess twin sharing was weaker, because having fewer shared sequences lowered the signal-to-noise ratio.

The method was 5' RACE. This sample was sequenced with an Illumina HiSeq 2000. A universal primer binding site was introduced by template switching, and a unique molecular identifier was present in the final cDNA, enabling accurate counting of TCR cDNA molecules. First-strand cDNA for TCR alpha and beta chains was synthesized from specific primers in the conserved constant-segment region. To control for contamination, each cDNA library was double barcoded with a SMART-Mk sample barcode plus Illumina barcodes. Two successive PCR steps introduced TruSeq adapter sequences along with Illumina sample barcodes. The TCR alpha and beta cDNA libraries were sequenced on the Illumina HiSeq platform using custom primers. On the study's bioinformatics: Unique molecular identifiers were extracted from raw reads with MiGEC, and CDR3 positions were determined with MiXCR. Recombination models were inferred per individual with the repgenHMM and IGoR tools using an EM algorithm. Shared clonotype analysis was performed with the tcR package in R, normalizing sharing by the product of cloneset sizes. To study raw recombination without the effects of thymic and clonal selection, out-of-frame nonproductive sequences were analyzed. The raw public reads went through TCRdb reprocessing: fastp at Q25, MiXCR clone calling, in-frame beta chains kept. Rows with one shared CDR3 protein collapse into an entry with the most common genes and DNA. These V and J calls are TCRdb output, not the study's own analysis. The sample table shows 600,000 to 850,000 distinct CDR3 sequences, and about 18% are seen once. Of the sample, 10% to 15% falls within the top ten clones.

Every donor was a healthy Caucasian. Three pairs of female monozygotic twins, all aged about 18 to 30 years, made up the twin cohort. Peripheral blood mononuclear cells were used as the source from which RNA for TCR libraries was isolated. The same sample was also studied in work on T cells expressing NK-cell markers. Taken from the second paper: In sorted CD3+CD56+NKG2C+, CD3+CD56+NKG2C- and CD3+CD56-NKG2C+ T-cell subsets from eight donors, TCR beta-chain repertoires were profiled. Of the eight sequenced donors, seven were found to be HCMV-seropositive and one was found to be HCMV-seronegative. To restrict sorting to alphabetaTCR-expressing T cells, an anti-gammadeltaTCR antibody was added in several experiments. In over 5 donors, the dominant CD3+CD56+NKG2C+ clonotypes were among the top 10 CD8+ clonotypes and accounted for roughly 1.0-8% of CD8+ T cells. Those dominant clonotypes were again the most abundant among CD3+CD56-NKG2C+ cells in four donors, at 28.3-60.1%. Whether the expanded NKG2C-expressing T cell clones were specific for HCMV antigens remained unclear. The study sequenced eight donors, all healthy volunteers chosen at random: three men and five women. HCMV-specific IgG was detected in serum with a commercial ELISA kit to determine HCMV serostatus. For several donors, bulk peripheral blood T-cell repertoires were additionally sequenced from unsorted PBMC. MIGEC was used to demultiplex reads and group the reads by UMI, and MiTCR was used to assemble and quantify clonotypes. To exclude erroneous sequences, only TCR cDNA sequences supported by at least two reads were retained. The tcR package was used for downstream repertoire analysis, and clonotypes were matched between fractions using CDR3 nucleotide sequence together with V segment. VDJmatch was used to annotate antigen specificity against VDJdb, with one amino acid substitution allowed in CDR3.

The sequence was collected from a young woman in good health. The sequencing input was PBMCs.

The DNA sequence is given as TGTGCCAGCAGCCAAAATGCCCGGGGACCCACTGAAGCTTTCTTT. The translation is CASSQNARGPTEAFF. The rearranged chain carries TRBV7-9 and TRBJ1-1; TRBD1 is a possible D gene, resting on 5 matching bases. Counted from cysteine to phenylalanine, this CDR3 has 15 amino acids. Only the CDR3 region is kept as DNA, spanning 45 bases read in frame from base 1. V loses 5 bases, J loses 4 bases, and the germline ends lie 17 bases apart. The germline V gene (reference sequence) gives CDR1 as SEHNR and CDR2 as FQNEAQ.